Presented here are 3 T cell receptor beta chains from one specimen sequenced in a study of Ad26.COV2.S vaccination and SARS-CoV-2 variants. Here immunoSEQ multiplex PCR was the method, and the copy in TCRdb shows in-frame clones only, minus some. The table has roughly 100,000 clones, less than 85% seen once; the top ten hold roughly 17%. The sequences come from peripheral blood, collected after recovery from COVID-19. The receptors derive from a human donor who had recovered from COVID-19.

V and J are TRBV6-6 and TRBJ2-5, with TRBD2 as a possible D gene (6 bases). This CDR3 region has 12 residues. Germline CDR1 and CDR2: MNHNY and SVGAGI (reference sequence). The V end was cut by 8 bases, the J end by 0 bases, with 7 bases between. Here the CDR3 reads CASGRYQETQYF. In nucleotides, the CDR3 is TGTGCCAGCGGGAGGTACCAAGAGACCCAGTACTTC.

The V gene is TRBV4-1, the J gene TRBJ1-1, with unresolved D. The V end was cut by 0 bases, the J end by 0 bases, with 8 bases between. CDR3 length: 15 amino acids. Germline values: CDR1 MGHRA, CDR2 YSYEKL. CDR3 amino acids: CASSQEGNLNTEAFF. The CDR3 DNA sequence: TGCGCCAGCAGCCAAGAGGGAAACTTGAACACTGAAGCTTTCTTT.

In this sample, this clone turned up a few times. The chain recombines TRBV3-1 (or the pseudogene TRBV3-2) with TRBJ1-1; D ambiguous. Trimming cost V 1 base and J 5 bases, with 8 bases left between them. This CDR3 has 13 residues. The V gene's germline CDR1 is LGHDT and CDR2 YNNKEL (reference sequence). In DNA form, the CDR3 reads TGTGCCAGCAGCCAAGGAGGCGGGACTGAAGCTTTCTTT. This encodes CASSQGGGTEAFF.